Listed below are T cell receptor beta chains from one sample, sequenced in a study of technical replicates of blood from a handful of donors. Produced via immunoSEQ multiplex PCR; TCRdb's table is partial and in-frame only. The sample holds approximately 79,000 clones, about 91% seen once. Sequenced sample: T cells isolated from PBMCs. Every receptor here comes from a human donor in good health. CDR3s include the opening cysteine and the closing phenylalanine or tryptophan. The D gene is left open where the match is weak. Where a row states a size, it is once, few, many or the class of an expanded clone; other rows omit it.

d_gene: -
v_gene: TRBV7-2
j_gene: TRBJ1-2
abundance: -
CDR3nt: TGTGCCAGCAGCTTGTCGGGAGCTCTTAGGGGCTACACCTTC
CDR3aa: CASSLSGALRGYTF

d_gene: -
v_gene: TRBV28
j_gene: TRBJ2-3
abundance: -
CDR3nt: TGTGCCAGCAGTAGAGGATTTGGTAGCGTCTCTAGCACAGATACGCAGTATTTT
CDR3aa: CASSRGFGSVSSTDTQYF

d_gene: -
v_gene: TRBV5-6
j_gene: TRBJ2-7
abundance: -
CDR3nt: TGTGCCAGCAGCTCAGGGATGAGCTCCTACGAGCAGTACTTC
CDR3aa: CASSSGMSSYEQYF

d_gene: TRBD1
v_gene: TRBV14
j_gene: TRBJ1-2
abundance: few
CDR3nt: TGTGCCAGCAGCCAAGGGACAGGGAACTATGGCTACACCTTC
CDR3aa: CASSQGTGNYGYTF

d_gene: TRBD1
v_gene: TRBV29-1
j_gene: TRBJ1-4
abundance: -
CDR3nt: TGCAGCGTTGGGACAGGCGAAAAACTGTTTTTT
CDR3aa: CSVGTGEKLFF

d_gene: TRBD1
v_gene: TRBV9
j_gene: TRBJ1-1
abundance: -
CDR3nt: TGTGCCAGCAGCCCAACACAGGGGTCGGCTGAAGCTTTCTTT
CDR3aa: CASSPTQGSAEAFF

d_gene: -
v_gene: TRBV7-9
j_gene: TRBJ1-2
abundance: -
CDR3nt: TGTGCCAGCAAGACCGCGGCTGGCTACACCTTC
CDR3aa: CASKTAAGYTF

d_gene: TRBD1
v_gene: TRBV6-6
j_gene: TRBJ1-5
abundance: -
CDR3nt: TGTGCCAGCAGTCCCGGGACAGTCAATCAGCCCCAGCATTTT
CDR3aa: CASSPGTVNQPQHF

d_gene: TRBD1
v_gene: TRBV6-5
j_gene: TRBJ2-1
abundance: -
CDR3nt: TGTGCCAGCAGGATCGGACAGGGGGCCTACAATGAGCAGTTCTTC
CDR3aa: CASRIGQGAYNEQFF

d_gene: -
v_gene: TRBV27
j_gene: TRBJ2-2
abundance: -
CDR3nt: TGTGCCAGCAGTTCCCCCAGCGGGGAGCTGTTTTTT
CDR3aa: CASSSPSGELFF

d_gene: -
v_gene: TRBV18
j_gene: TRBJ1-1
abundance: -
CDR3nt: TGTGCCAGCTCCCTCGGGGGTAACACTGAAGCTTTCTTT
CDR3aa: CASSLGGNTEAFF

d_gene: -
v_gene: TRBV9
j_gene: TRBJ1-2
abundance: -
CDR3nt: TGTGCCAGCAGCGTACAAGATAGTATAGGCTACACCTTC
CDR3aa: CASSVQDSIGYTF

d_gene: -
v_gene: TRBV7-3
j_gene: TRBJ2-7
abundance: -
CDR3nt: TGTGCCAGCAGCCCGCGAGGAAACTACGAGCAGTACTTC
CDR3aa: CASSPRGNYEQYF

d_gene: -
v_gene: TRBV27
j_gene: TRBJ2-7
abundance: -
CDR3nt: TGTGCCAGCAGTTTACTCGGCGAGCAGTACTTC
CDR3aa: CASSLLGEQYF

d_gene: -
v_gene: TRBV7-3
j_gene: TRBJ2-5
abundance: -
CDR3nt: TGTGCCAGCAGCTTAAATCGGCAAGAGACCCAGTACTTC
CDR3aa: CASSLNRQETQYF

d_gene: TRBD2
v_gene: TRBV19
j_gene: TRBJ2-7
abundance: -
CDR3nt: TGTGCCAGTAGTCCAAAAGAGCGGGAGATCTCCTACGAGCAGTACTTC
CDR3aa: CASSPKEREISYEQYF

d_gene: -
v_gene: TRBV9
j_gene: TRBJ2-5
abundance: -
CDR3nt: TGTGCCAGCAGCGTAACCTCCAGCGTCGGCCAAGAGACCCAGTACTTC
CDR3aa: CASSVTSSVGQETQYF